This TCR beta chain is drawn from a study of Ad26.COV2.S vaccination and SARS-CoV-2 variants. Study at large: The study gave Ad26.COV2.S intramuscularly, once or twice 56 days apart. Findings and caveats of the study: Breadth of non-spike TCRs did not differ between vaccinees and placebo recipients. The TCR-based breadth and depth measures might underestimate overall T cell responses.

Clones were read by immunoSEQ multiplex PCR, and TCRdb kept only the in-frame ones, dropping some. The sample comprises just under 250,000 clones, 85% to 90% of which are singletons, and approximately 12% rests with the top ten. This CDR3 is 13 amino acids long. V gave up 6 bases and J gave up 9 bases; unmatched junction bases: 6. Germline CDR1 reads MDHEN; CDR2 reads SYDVKM. As for this clone: The antigen is unknown.

The treatment was: roughly 19 received Ad26.COV2.S at low or high dose, single or two shots; roughly five received placebo; per-sample allocation not given. Collection of samples fell on day 63 after the first vaccine or placebo injection. An 18-55-year-old adult in Boston served as donor. This TCR was recovered from a person aged 18 to 59 who received the Ad26.COV2.S COVID-19 vaccine or a placebo. The J gene is TRBJ1-2, the V gene TRBV28; 11 positions agree with TRBD1. The sample consisted of peripheral blood, taken in a trial of Ad26.COV2.S vaccine versus placebo. CDR3 sequence (DNA): TGTGCCAGCAGAACTGGACAGGGGGCTAGCTACACCTTC. Residues: CASRTGQGASYTF.